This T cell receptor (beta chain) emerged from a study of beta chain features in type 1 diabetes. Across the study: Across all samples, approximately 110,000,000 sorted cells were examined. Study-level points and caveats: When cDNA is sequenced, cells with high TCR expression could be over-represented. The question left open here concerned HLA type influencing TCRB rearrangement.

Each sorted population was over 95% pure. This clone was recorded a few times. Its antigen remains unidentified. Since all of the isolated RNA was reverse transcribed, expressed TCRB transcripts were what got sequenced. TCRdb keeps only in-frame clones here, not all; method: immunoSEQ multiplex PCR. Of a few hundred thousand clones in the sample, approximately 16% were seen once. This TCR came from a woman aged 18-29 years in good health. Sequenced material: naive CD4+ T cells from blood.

CDR3 nucleotide sequence: TGTGCCTGGAGTGTACCGGGACTAGGTCATGAGCAGTTCTTC. Encoded protein: CAWSVPGLGHEQFF. This chain links TRBV30 with TRBJ2-1; TRBD2 agrees at 8 bases. The CDR3 spans 14 residues. The V segment lost 0 bases and the J segment 8 bases; nucleotides outside the gene matches: 6. Germline-derived CDR1 and CDR2 are GTSNPN and SVGIG (reference sequence). Filled out from reference TRBV30 and TRBJ2-1, the complete variable domain reads SQTIHQWPATLVQPVGSPLSLECTVEGTSNPNLYWYRQAAGRGLQLLFYSVGIGQISSEVPQNLSASRPQDRQFILSSKKLLLSDSGFYLCAWSVPGLGHEQFFGPGTRLTVL.